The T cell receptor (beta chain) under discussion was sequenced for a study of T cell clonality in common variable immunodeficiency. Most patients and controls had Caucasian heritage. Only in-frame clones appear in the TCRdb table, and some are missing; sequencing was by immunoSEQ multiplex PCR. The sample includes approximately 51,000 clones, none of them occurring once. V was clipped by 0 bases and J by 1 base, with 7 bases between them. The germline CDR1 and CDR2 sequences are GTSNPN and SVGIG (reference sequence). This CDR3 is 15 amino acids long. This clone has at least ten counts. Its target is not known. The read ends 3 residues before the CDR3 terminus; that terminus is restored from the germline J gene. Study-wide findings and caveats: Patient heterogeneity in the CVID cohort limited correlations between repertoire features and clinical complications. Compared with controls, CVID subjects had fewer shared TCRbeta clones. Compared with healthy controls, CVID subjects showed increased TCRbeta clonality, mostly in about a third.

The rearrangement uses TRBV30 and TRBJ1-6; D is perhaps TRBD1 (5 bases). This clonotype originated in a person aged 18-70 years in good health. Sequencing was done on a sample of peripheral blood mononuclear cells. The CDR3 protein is CAWSVGASYNSPLHF. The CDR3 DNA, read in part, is TGTGCCTGGAGTGTAGGGGCATCCTATAATTCACCC.